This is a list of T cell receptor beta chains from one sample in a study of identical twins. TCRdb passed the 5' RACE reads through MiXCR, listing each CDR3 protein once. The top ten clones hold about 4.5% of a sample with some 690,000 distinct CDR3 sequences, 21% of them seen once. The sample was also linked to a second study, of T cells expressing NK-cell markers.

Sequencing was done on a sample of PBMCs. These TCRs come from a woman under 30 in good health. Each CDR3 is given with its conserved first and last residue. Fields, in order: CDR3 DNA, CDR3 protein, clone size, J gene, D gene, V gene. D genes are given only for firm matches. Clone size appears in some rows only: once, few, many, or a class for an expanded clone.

TGTGCCAGCAGCTCGGTCAGGGGGCACTACGAGCAGTACTTC,CASSSVRGHYEQYF,few,TRBJ2-7,TRBD1,TRBV7-9
TGTGCCAGCAGCCGACTACCGCAAGAGACCCAGTACTTC,CASSRLPQETQYF,.,TRBJ2-5,.,TRBV12-3/TRBV12-4
TGCAGTGCTAGCCGGGACAGCTCCTACGAGCAGTACTTC,CSASRDSSYEQYF,.,TRBJ2-7,TRBD1,TRBV20-1
TGTGCCATCAGTGAGGGGACAGTGACCTGGGAGCAGTACTTC,CAISEGTVTWEQYF,.,TRBJ2-7,TRBD1,TRBV10-3
TGTGCCAGCAGCTTTTTGGGGACTAGCTCCTACGAGCAGTACTTC,CASSFLGTSSYEQYF,many,TRBJ2-7,TRBD2,TRBV7-2
TGCGCCAGCAAGGACCACTCAGGGGGTGAAGCTTTCTTT,CASKDHSGGEAFF,many,TRBJ1-1,TRBD1,TRBV4-1
TGTGCCAGCCGCCGGGACTACAATCAGCCCCAGCATTTT,CASRRDYNQPQHF,.,TRBJ1-5,.,TRBV2
TGCAGTGTTTCGGAGGGCCCGGGCGAGCAGTACTTC,CSVSEGPGEQYF,few,TRBJ2-7,.,TRBV20-1
TGTGCCAGCAGCCCGGCACCCGGGACTAGGGGTTACAATGAGCAGTTCTTC,CASSPAPGTRGYNEQFF,.,TRBJ2-1,TRBD2,TRBV14
TGTGCCAGCAGCCACCCAGAGGGTACGGACACCGGGGAGCTGTTTTTT,CASSHPEGTDTGELFF,.,TRBJ2-2,.,TRBV12-3/TRBV12-4
TGCAGTGCTACATCGACAGGGAACAATCAGCCCCAGCATTTT,CSATSTGNNQPQHF,many,TRBJ1-5,TRBD1,TRBV20-1
TGCAGCGTCGTCGGGGGCCTTACCTACGAGCAGTACTTC,CSVVGGLTYEQYF,many,TRBJ2-7,.,TRBV29-1
TGTGCCAGCAGCGTAGGCGGGGAGAGAGTGGCCTACGAGCAGTACTTC,CASSVGGERVAYEQYF,many,TRBJ2-7,.,TRBV9
TGTGCCAGTACCAACGGACTAAGGGGACACCATGGCTACACCTTC,CASTNGLRGHHGYTF,few,TRBJ1-2,.,TRBV19
TGTGCCACCAGTGACCCCGGTGAGGGCAACAATGAGCAGTTCTTC,CATSDPGEGNNEQFF,.,TRBJ2-1,.,TRBV24-1
TGCGCCAGCAGCTTGACTAGCGGGGCCCCAGATACGCAGTATTTT,CASSLTSGAPDTQYF,.,TRBJ2-3,TRBD2,TRBV5-1
TGTGCCAGCAGTAATCAGGGGGCGCAGGCAGATACGCAGTATTTT,CASSNQGAQADTQYF,few,TRBJ2-3,TRBD1,TRBV28
TGCAGCGTACCAACACTTAGCACAGATACGCAGTATTTT,CSVPTLSTDTQYF,few,TRBJ2-3,.,TRBV29-1
TGCAGTGCTATCTACCTGGCGGGAGGCCCCAACATTCAGTACTTC,CSAIYLAGGPNIQYF,many,TRBJ2-4,TRBD2,TRBV20-1
TGCAGTGCTATAGAGCGGGGAGGGGGGCGAGATACGCAGTATTTT,CSAIERGGGRDTQYF,few,TRBJ2-3,.,TRBV20-1